Below, 30 T cell receptor beta chains from the same sample are listed, as sequenced in a study of shared clonotypes between healthy human individuals. The assay was immunoSEQ multiplex PCR, and TCRdb's table has in-frame clones only and misses some. The sample lists over 2 million clones, around 92% occurring once. The sample comprised naive CD4+ T cells from PBMCs. Subset specified: CD45RA+ positively selected. These receptor sequences come from a man aged 18-30 years in good health. Some clones in this sample may be carry-over from other donors' samples.

The chain links TRBV7-8 to TRBJ1-5; 10 bases align to TRBD1. Germline assignment: CDR1 SGHVS and CDR2 FQNEAQ. Unmatched junction bases numbered 21, after V lost 7 bases and J lost 3 bases. The CDR3 has 20 amino acids. The CDR3 region is CASTLRGPGQGMFVNQPQHF. The CDR3 DNA reads TGTGCCAGCACGCTCCGGGGCCCGGGACAGGGGATGTTTGTCAATCAGCCCCAGCATTTT. The entire variable domain, with the rest obtained from reference TRBV7-8 and TRBJ1-5, is as follows: GAGVSQSPRYKVAKRGQDVALRCDPISGHVSLFWYQQALGQGPEFLTYFQNEAQLDKSGLPSDRFFAERPEGSVSTLKIQRTQQEDSAVYLCASTLRGPGQGMFVNQPQHFGDGTRLSIL.

CDR3 sequence: CASSPRTAYEQYF. The DNA of the CDR3 is TGTGCCAGCAGCCCACGGACAGCCTACGAGCAGTACTTC. The rearrangement links TRBV5-5 to TRBJ2-7; D may be TRBD1 (6 bases). The ends were cut back, 4 bases at V and 2 bases at J, with 10 bases in the middle. The CDR3 loop spans 13 amino acids. From germline, CDR1 is SGHKS and CDR2 YYEKEE (reference sequence).

The chain recombines TRBV5-1 with TRBJ2-3, with D possibly being TRBD2 (6 bases). The CDR3 has 14 residues. Germline assignment: CDR1 SGHRS and CDR2 YFSETQ. Between the trimmed V and J ends, which lost 3 bases and 4 bases, there was a span of 12 bases. CDR3 in amino acids: CASSWGEFADTQYF. CDR3 DNA sequence: TGCGCCAGCAGCTGGGGGGAGTTTGCAGATACGCAGTATTTT. Combining the CDR3 with reference TRBV5-1 and TRBJ2-3 gives the whole variable domain KAGVTQTPRYLIKTRGQQVTLSCSPISGHRSVSWYQQTPGQGLQFLFEYFSETQRNKGNFPGRFSGRQFSNSRSEMNVSTLELGDSALYLCASSWGEFADTQYFGPGTRLTVL.

The chain uses TRBV9 and TRBJ2-1, with 11 bases aligning to TRBD2. This CDR3 is built from 17 residues. Germline assignment: CDR1 SGDLS and CDR2 YYNGEE. The V segment lost 3 bases and the J segment 7 bases; nucleotides outside the gene matches: 12. The CDR3, as DNA: TGTGCCAGCAGCGCTACCCCCACTAGCGGGAGATTGAATGAGCAGTTCTTC. This sequence encodes CASSATPTSGRLNEQFF.

V and J are TRBV4-3 and TRBJ2-3, with D possibly being TRBD2 (6 bases). CDR1 and CDR2 from the germline V gene are LGHNA and YSLEER. The ends were cut back, 4 bases at V and 7 bases at J, with 9 bases in the middle. This CDR3 has 12 residues. The DNA for the CDR3 is TGCGCCAGCAGCCGACTAGTACATACGCAGTATTTT. Protein sequence: CASSRLVHTQYF.

This chain uses TRBV2 with TRBJ2-5, with 15 bases fitting TRBD2. Trimming removed 6 bases from V and 5 bases from J; junction bases left unmatched: 10. Germline V lookup: CDR1 SNHLY, CDR2 FYNNEI. The CDR3 length is 17 residues. The CDR3 here is CASRFRTSGRARETQYF. The CDR3 nucleotides read TGTGCCAGCAGGTTCAGGACTAGCGGGAGGGCCCGTGAGACCCAGTACTTC.

On this clone itself: Other nucleotide sequences in the sample specify the same CDR3. This chain links TRBV30 with TRBJ1-3; D is unclear. The germline V gene has CDR1 GTSNPN and CDR2 SVGIG (reference sequence). The CDR3 sequence is 12 residues long. V lost 1 base, J lost 4 bases, and 5 bases lay in between. The CDR3, as DNA: TGTGCCTGGAGTGGTCCAGGAAACACCATATATTTT. This gives the protein CAWSGPGNTIYF.

The chain recombines TRBV5-1 with TRBJ2-3; D might be TRBD1 (5 bases). Trimming took 0 bases from V and 0 from J, leaving 11 bases between them. The CDR3 sequence is 16 residues long. The V gene's germline CDR1 is SGHRS and CDR2 YFSETQ. The CDR3 protein is CASSLGRAGSTDTQYF. The CDR3 nucleotides read TGCGCCAGCAGCTTGGGAAGGGCAGGGAGCACAGATACGCAGTATTTT.

The gene calls are TRBV7-3 and TRBJ1-1; possibly TRBD1 for D (6 bases). This CDR3 is 15 amino acids long. Germline lookup yields CDR1 SGHTA and CDR2 FQGTGA. V lost 4 bases to trimming and J lost 6 bases, with 18 bases between them. CDR3: CASSSSWGAGAEAFF. DNA for the CDR3: TGTGCCAGCAGCTCGTCTTGGGGGGCTGGAGCTGAAGCTTTCTTT.

This chain joins TRBV2 and TRBJ1-1, with D uncertain. CDR3 size: 12 residues. Trimming cost V 4 bases and J 6 bases, with 9 bases left between them. Germline V CDR1 and CDR2: SNHLY, FYNNEI. CDR3 loop: CASSARLSEAFF. The CDR3 nucleotides are TGTGCCAGCAGTGCGCGTTTGTCTGAAGCTTTCTTT.

J is TRBJ1-2 and V is TRBV6-1, with D uncertain. Looked up from germline, CDR1 is MNHNS and CDR2 is SASEGT. The CDR3 runs 14 residues. Trimming removed 0 bases at V and 0 bases at J, with 5 bases between. DNA of the CDR3: TGTGCCAGCAGTGAAGCCGTAGCTAACTATGGCTACACCTTC. As protein: CASSEAVANYGYTF.

J is TRBJ2-3 and V is TRBV5-6; the D gene is possibly TRBD1 (5 bases). The ends were cut back, 0 bases at V and 2 bases at J, with 13 bases in the middle. In germline, CDR1 is SGHDT, CDR2 YYEEEE. The CDR3 contains 16 residues. DNA for the CDR3: TGTGCCAGCAGCTTGGTAGGGGCACTAAACACAGATACGCAGTATTTT. Its translation is CASSLVGALNTDTQYF.

This clone has just one count. The chain couples TRBV6-5 to TRBJ2-7, with D possibly TRBD1 on 6 matching bases. The germline CDR1 and CDR2 sequences are MNHEY and SVGAGI. V was pared by 0 bases and J by 0 bases, with 9 bases between. CDR3 size: 15 residues. The CDR3 protein is CASSYSGGYSYEQYF. Here the CDR3 DNA reads TGTGCCAGCAGTTACTCAGGGGGTTACTCCTACGAGCAGTACTTC.

CDR3 loop: CASSLGALYEQYF. Here the CDR3 DNA reads TGTGCCAGCAGTTTGGGGGCGCTTTACGAGCAGTACTTC. This chain uses TRBV28 with TRBJ2-7; perhaps TRBD1 as D (6 bases). The ends were cut back, 3 bases at V and 4 bases at J, with 10 bases in the middle. Germline lookup yields CDR1 MDHEN and CDR2 SYDVKM. The CDR3 has 13 residues. The full variable domain, with the rest looked up from reference TRBV28 and TRBJ2-7, is DVKVTQSSRYLVKRTGEKVFLECVQDMDHENMFWYRQDPGLGLRLIYFSYDVKMKEKGDIPEGYSVSREKKERFSLILESASTNQTSMYLCASSLGALYEQYFGPGTRLTVT.

The rearrangement uses TRBV5-4 and TRBJ2-7; 8 bases line up with TRBD1. The CDR3 sequence is 13 residues long. Germline V lookup: CDR1 SGHNT, CDR2 YYREEE (reference sequence). V lost 4 bases and J lost 3; bases outside the gene matches: 3. The CDR3 loop reads CASSLGQDYEQYF. In DNA, the CDR3 is TGTGCCAGCAGCCTGGGACAGGACTACGAGCAGTACTTC.

V is TRBV11-3 and J is TRBJ1-1; D is unclear. This CDR3 spans 15 amino acids. Deletions cut 4 bases from V and 1 base from J, with 13 bases between. The germline gives CDR1 SGHNT, CDR2 YENEEA. The CDR3: CASSSPSGPNTEAFF. In DNA form, the CDR3 reads TGTGCCAGCAGCTCCCCCAGTGGACCGAACACTGAAGCTTTCTTT.

This chain links TRBV7-3 with TRBJ2-3; D gene ambiguous. The CDR3 loop spans 13 amino acids. V lost 2 bases and J 9 bases, leaving 12 bases between the germline ends. Germline assignment: CDR1 SGHTA and CDR2 FQGTGA. CDR3 region: CASSLAASGTQYF. The CDR3 DNA is TGTGCCAGCAGCTTAGCAGCGTCAGGCACGCAGTATTTT.

The chain recombines TRBV2 with TRBJ2-7; 8 nucleotides match TRBD1. V shed 3 bases, J shed 3 bases, and the junction held 7 bases outside the gene matches. The CDR3 loop spans 15 amino acids. In germline, CDR1 is SNHLY, CDR2 FYNNEI. This CDR3 reads CASSDGTGEIYEQYF. The DNA for the CDR3 is TGTGCCAGCAGTGACGGGACAGGAGAGATCTACGAGCAGTACTTC.

This rearrangement joins TRBV2 to TRBJ2-5; 9 bases are a match to TRBD1. J lost 5 bases, V lost 4 bases, and 5 bases had no gene match. The CDR3 is 14 residues long. Germline CDR1 and CDR2: SNHLY and FYNNEI. Here the CDR3 reads CASSGGTGRETQYF. In DNA form, the CDR3 reads TGTGCCAGCAGTGGAGGGACAGGGAGGGAGACCCAGTACTTC.

The gene calls are TRBV5-8 and TRBJ1-5; perhaps TRBD1 as D (5 bases). Trimming left V 4 bases short and J 7 bases short, with 15 bases between. Germline V CDR1 and CDR2: SGHTS, YDEGEE. The length of the CDR3 is 14 residues. The CDR3 region is CASSRREGRQPQHF. In nucleotides, the CDR3 is TGTGCCAGCAGCCGAAGGGAGGGGCGACAGCCCCAGCATTTT. Complete variable domain (other parts from reference TRBV5-8 and TRBJ1-5): EAGVTQSPTHLIKTRGQQATLRCSPISGHTSVYWYQQALGLGLQFLLWYDEGEERNRGNFPPRFSGRQFPNYSSELNVNALELEDSALYLCASSRREGRQPQHFGDGTRLSIL.

The chain employs TRBV2 and TRBJ2-7; possibly TRBD1 for D (6 bases). Germline assignment: CDR1 SNHLY and CDR2 FYNNEI. This CDR3 has 13 amino acids. V was pared by 6 bases and J by 2 bases, with 11 bases between. The CDR3 spells CASREAGAYEQYF. The CDR3 DNA is TGTGCCAGCAGGGAGGCAGGGGCCTACGAGCAGTACTTC.

The chain combines TRBV5-4 with TRBJ1-3; no clear D. The CDR3 covers 14 residues. CDR1 SGHNT and CDR2 YYREEE come from the germline V gene (reference sequence). V dropped 5 bases and J dropped 1 base, with 10 bases sitting between them. The CDR3 is CASRFDISGNTIYF. Here the CDR3 DNA reads TGTGCCAGCAGGTTTGACATATCTGGAAACACCATATATTTT.

About this clone: Other DNA variants within this sample encode the same CDR3. This rearrangement joins TRBV18 to TRBJ1-1, with D uncertain. CDR1 is KGHSH and CDR2 is LQKENI in the germline V gene. Trimming shortened V by 2 bases and J by 0 bases, and 4 bases separated the two germline ends. CDR3 length equals 13 residues. CDR3 bases: TGTGCCAGCTCACCAGGAATGAACACTGAAGCTTTCTTT. This sequence encodes CASSPGMNTEAFF.

The V and J genes are TRBV29-1 and TRBJ2-3; weak D call: TRBD1 (6 bases). V gave up 7 bases and J gave up 3 bases, with 17 bases separating them. Germline CDR1 SQVTM, CDR2 ANQGSEA. The CDR3 has 14 amino acids. This CDR3 reads CSARGRGVTDTQYF. The CDR3 DNA follows: TGCAGCGCACGCGGCAGGGGAGTTACAGATACGCAGTATTTT.

The CDR3 loop reads CASSSTGTAYEQYF. The CDR3 region has the DNA TGTGCCAGCTCATCGACCGGCACTGCCTACGAGCAGTACTTC. The rearrangement uses TRBV18 and TRBJ2-7; D ambiguous. The germline V gene encodes CDR1 KGHSH and CDR2 LQKENI. CDR3 size: 14 residues. Trimming stripped 5 bases from V and 2 bases from J, with 13 bases between.

This sequence joins TRBV28 and TRBJ1-5; D is unresolved. Germline CDR1 and CDR2: MDHEN and SYDVKM. The CDR3 contains 15 residues. V lost 2 bases and J lost 1, with 9 bases in between. The CDR3 loop is CASSLASPSNQPQHF. The CDR3 nucleotides are TGTGCCAGCAGTTTAGCAAGTCCGAGCAATCAGCCCCAGCATTTT.

The chain is built from TRBV5-1 and TRBJ1-1; D is possibly TRBD1 (5 bases). Trimming removed 0 bases from V and 5 bases from J, with 14 bases in between. The germline CDR1 and CDR2 sequences are SGHRS and YFSETQ. This CDR3 has 15 amino acids. CDR3 protein: CASSLEGPGTTEAFF. CDR3 coding DNA: TGCGCCAGCAGCTTGGAGGGGCCGGGGACGACTGAAGCTTTCTTT.

J is TRBJ2-7 and V is TRBV28, with D perhaps assigned TRBD1 or TRBD2 (6 bases each). Trimming pared 2 bases from V and 1 base from J, leaving 15 bases between. The CDR3 spans 16 residues. Germline assignment: CDR1 MDHEN and CDR2 SYDVKM. The CDR3 coding sequence is TGTGCCAGCAGTTTAGGATCCCAGGGGAGGTCCTACGAGCAGTACTTC. It yields the protein CASSLGSQGRSYEQYF.

CDR3 sequence (DNA): TGTGCCAGCAGACGAAGGGGACCCCTCTCTGGGGCCAACGTCCTGACTTTC. Protein product: CASRRRGPLSGANVLTF. V is TRBV2 and J is TRBJ2-6; D is tentatively TRBD1 or TRBD2 (5 bases each). Germline V gene lookup returns CDR1 SNHLY and CDR2 FYNNEI. Trimming stripped 6 bases from V and 0 bases from J, with 15 bases between. CDR3 length: 17 amino acids. The variable domain in full, with the rest retrieved from reference TRBV2 and TRBJ2-6, is EPEVTQTPSHQVTQMGQEVILRCVPISNHLYFYWYRQILGQKVEFLVSFYNNEISEKSEIFDDQFSVERPDGSNFTLKIRSTKLEDSAMYFCASRRRGPLSGANVLTFGAGSRLTVL.

With respect to this clone: Within the sample, other DNA sequences also encode this same CDR3. The gene calls are TRBV5-1 and TRBJ1-2; unclear D gene. CDR1 and CDR2 from the germline V gene are SGHRS and YFSETQ. This CDR3 is 12 amino acids long. The V end was cut by 4 bases, the J end by 7 bases, with 11 bases between. The CDR3 sequence: CASSPTGGGYTF. The DNA for the CDR3 is TGCGCCAGCAGCCCGACCGGTGGTGGCTACACCTTC.